Listed below are T cell receptor beta chains from one sample, sequenced in a study of T cell changes during pregnancy in multiple sclerosis. Some clones are missing from TCRdb's copy, which holds only in-frame ones; the method was immunoSEQ multiplex PCR. This sample has 95,000 to 100,000 clones, with approximately 91% found just once. Source: peripheral blood, taken in the second trimester of pregnancy. The source is a female donor with multiple sclerosis, enrolled in a pregnancy study. Both conserved end residues are part of each CDR3. D genes are given only for firm matches. The size entry is marked missing in some rows and otherwise reads once, few, many or a size class.

-	-	TRBV5-1	TRBJ2-7	CASSLASDLNEQYF	TGCGCCAGCAGCTTAGCTAGCGATCTGAACGAGCAGTACTTC
-	TRBD1	TRBV27	TRBJ2-7	CASSPRDSPSYEQYF	TGTGCCAGCAGTCCACGGGACAGCCCCTCCTACGAGCAGTACTTC
once	TRBD1	TRBV6-6	TRBJ1-5	CASRRGQGAGNQPQHF	TGTGCCAGCAGACGCGGACAGGGGGCTGGCAATCAGCCCCAGCATTTT
-	TRBD2	TRBV9	TRBJ2-1	CASSVEGLAGVGYNEQFF	TGTGCCAGCAGCGTAGAAGGACTAGCGGGAGTTGGGTACAATGAGCAGTTCTTC
-	TRBD2	TRBV7-9	TRBJ2-2	CASSAPILAGGNTGELFF	TGTGCCAGCAGCGCACCAATTCTAGCGGGAGGGAACACCGGGGAGCTGTTTTTT
-	-	TRBV27	TRBJ1-4	CASSLTGYNEKLFF	TGTGCCAGCAGTTTAACGGGGTATAATGAAAAACTGTTTTTT
-	TRBD1	TRBV28	TRBJ2-7	CASSLEVDRGSYEQYF	TGTGCCAGCAGTTTGGAAGTCGACAGGGGGTCCTACGAGCAGTACTTC
-	TRBD1	TRBV27	TRBJ2-7	CASSPYPGTGEYEQYF	TGTGCCAGCAGTCCCTATCCCGGGACAGGGGAGTACGAGCAGTACTTC
-	-	TRBV11-3	TRBJ2-2	CASSLHSGELFF	TGTGCCAGCAGCCTCCACTCCGGGGAGCTGTTTTTT
-	TRBD2	TRBV11-2	TRBJ2-7	CASRRGTSGRSYYEQYF	TGTGCCAGCAGGCGAGGGACTAGCGGGAGAAGCTACTACGAGCAGTACTTC
-	TRBD2	TRBV14	TRBJ2-5	CASSPRSGSQETQYF	TGTGCCAGCAGCCCGCGCAGCGGGAGTCAAGAGACCCAGTACTTC
-	-	TRBV6-6	TRBJ1-2	CASSPFREATNYGYTF	TGTGCCAGCAGTCCTTTTCGGGAGGCCACTAACTATGGCTACACCTTC
-	TRBD1	TRBV27	TRBJ1-5	CASSPDRVGLGQPQHF	TGTGCCAGCAGTCCTGACAGGGTAGGACTCGGTCAGCCCCAGCATTTT
-	-	TRBV7-3	TRBJ2-5	CASSFETGTQYF	TGTGCCAGCAGCTTCGAGACTGGGACCCAGTACTTC
-	-	TRBV7-9	TRBJ2-7	CASSLERARSYEQYF	TGTGCCAGCAGCTTAGAGAGAGCCCGTTCCTACGAGCAGTACTTC
-	-	TRBV4-2	TRBJ2-6	CASSAERLAASGANVLTF	TGTGCCAGCAGCGCGGAGAGATTGGCGGCCTCTGGGGCCAACGTCCTGACTTTC
-	-	TRBV27	TRBJ2-7	CASSLDGARSYEQYF	TGTGCCAGCAGTTTAGATGGAGCGCGATCCTACGAGCAGTACTTC
-	TRBD2	TRBV4-1	TRBJ2-1	CASTARGLAGVLTYNEQFF	TGCGCCAGCACCGCAAGGGGACTAGCGGGAGTATTGACCTACAATGAGCAGTTCTTC
-	-	TRBV5-6	TRBJ2-7	CASSSRLVKRYEQYF	TGTGCCAGCAGCTCCCGACTAGTCAAACGGTACGAGCAGTACTTC
few	-	TRBV5-4	TRBJ1-2	CASSLAQAYGYTF	TGTGCCAGCAGCTTGGCACAGGCATATGGCTACACCTTC
once	-	TRBV5-5	TRBJ2-7	CASSAPPGLYEQYF	TGTGCCAGCAGCGCCCCCCCAGGACTCTACGAGCAGTACTTC
-	TRBD1	TRBV6-1	TRBJ2-5	CASSEPGTGKETQYF	TGTGCCAGCAGTGAACCCGGGACAGGTAAAGAGACCCAGTACTTC
-	TRBD1	TRBV29-1	TRBJ2-1	CSVMPRGNEQFF	TGCAGCGTTATGCCCAGGGGGAATGAGCAGTTCTTC
-	-	TRBV6-5	TRBJ2-7	CASSYRDRDIHYEQYF	TGTGCCAGCAGTTACCGCGACCGGGACATCCACTACGAGCAGTACTTC
-	-	TRBV5-4	TRBJ2-1	CASSLTGYNEQFF	TGTGCCAGCAGCTTGACAGGGTACAATGAGCAGTTCTTC
-	TRBD2	TRBV2	TRBJ2-1	CASSGSGRISNEQFF	TGTGCCAGCAGTGGAAGCGGGAGGATCTCCAATGAGCAGTTCTTC
-	-	TRBV21-1	TRBJ2-7	CASSKDRVDEQYF	TGTGCCAGCAGCAAGGACAGGGTAGACGAGCAGTACTTC
-	TRBD1	TRBV19	TRBJ2-4	CASSGPRTGPKNIQYF	TGTGCCAGTAGTGGGCCCCGGACAGGGCCGAAAAACATTCAGTACTTC
-	-	TRBV5-6	TRBJ1-1	CASSLYRLNTEAFF	TGTGCCAGCAGCTTGTACAGGCTGAACACTGAAGCTTTCTTT
-	TRBD2	TRBV10-3	TRBJ2-1	CAISALAGGTHNEQFF	TGTGCCATCAGTGCCCTAGCGGGAGGTACCCACAATGAGCAGTTCTTC
-	TRBD1	TRBV15	TRBJ2-7	CATSPGTGFYEQYF	TGTGCCACCTCTCCAGGGACAGGTTTCTACGAGCAGTACTTC
-	-	TRBV5-1	TRBJ2-7	CASSLVPGTYEQYF	TGCGCCAGCAGCTTGGTCCCAGGTACCTACGAGCAGTACTTC
once	-	TRBV7-7	TRBJ2-2	CASSLGPGSGELFF	TGTGCTAGCAGCTTAGGACCAGGTTCCGGGGAGCTGTTTTTT
-	-	TRBV28	TRBJ2-1	CASSWGVDEQFF	TGTGCCAGCAGTTGGGGGGTTGATGAGCAGTTCTTC
-	TRBD2	TRBV5-1	TRBJ2-1	CASSLGLATNEQFF	TGCGCCAGCAGCTTGGGACTAGCCACCAATGAGCAGTTCTTC
-	-	TRBV28	TRBJ1-4	CASSTGRAGATNEKLFF	TGTGCCAGCAGTACAGGGAGAGCTGGAGCAACTAATGAAAAACTGTTTTTT
-	TRBD2	TRBV2	TRBJ2-7	CASSGGGTGNLVF	TGTGCCAGCAGTGGCGGGGGGACCGGCAATTTGGTCTTC
-	TRBD1	TRBV19	TRBJ1-5	CASKDRGSNQPQHF	TGTGCCAGTAAAGACAGGGGTAGCAATCAGCCCCAGCATTTT
-	-	TRBV19	TRBJ1-5	CASSIDSRGQPQHF	TGTGCCAGTAGTATAGATTCTCGGGGTCAGCCCCAGCATTTT
-	-	TRBV5-5	TRBJ2-5	CASSSGETQYF	TGTGCCAGCAGCTCAGGAGAGACCCAGTACTTC
-	TRBD2	TRBV6-5	TRBJ2-7	CASSPDRTSAKEQYF	TGTGCCAGCAGTCCAGATCGGACTAGCGCCAAGGAGCAGTACTTC
once	-	TRBV6-1	TRBJ1-2	CASSGTGRGYGYTF	TGTGCCAGCAGTGGTACAGGGCGTGGCTATGGCTACACCTTC